This is a list of T cell receptor beta chains from one sample in a study of read filtering for tumor transcriptome and immune sequencing. TCRdb reprocessed the reads via MiXCR and lists one record per CDR3 protein. The data show 130,000 or so distinct CDR3 sequences, less than 15% seen once. The sequencing input was a population of CD138-negative cells sorted from bone marrow. Source of these receptors: a donor at least 40 years old with multiple myeloma. The CDR3 runs from the conserved cysteine through the conserved F or W. The D gene is left open where the match is weak. Some rows have no size entry. The others give once, few or many, or a class for an expanded clone.

>TRBJ2-7|TRBD2|TRBV7-9|.
CASGFGTSGRSEQYF
TGTGCCAGCGGCTTCGGGACTAGCGGGAGAAGCGAGCAGTACTTC
>TRBJ2-7|.|TRBV5-1|few
CASCWDFYEQYF
TGCGCCAGCTGCTGGGACTTCTACGAGCAGTACTTC
>TRBJ2-1|TRBD1|TRBV7-8|many
CASSFLGGQDNEQFF
TGTGCCAGCAGCTTCCTGGGGGGACAGGACAATGAGCAGTTCTTC
>TRBJ1-1|TRBD1|TRBV7-3|many
CASSPYGTGNTEAFF
TGTGCCAGCAGCCCATACGGGACAGGGAACACTGAAGCTTTCTTT
>TRBJ1-2|.|TRBV20-1|many
CSARGASANYGYTF
TGCAGTGCTAGAGGGGCCTCGGCCAACTATGGCTACACCTTC
>TRBJ2-1|TRBD2|TRBV20-1|many
CSARGLAVYNEQFF
TGCAGTGCTAGAGGGCTAGCGGTCTACAATGAGCAGTTCTTC
>TRBJ1-1|.|TRBV7-9|few
CASSLGGGYTEAFF
TGTGCCAGCAGCTTAGGGGGGGGGTACACTGAAGCTTTCTTT
>TRBJ2-7|.|TRBV4-2|many
CASSPLTTVTYEQYF
TGTGCCAGCAGCCCCCTCACCACAGTGACCTACGAGCAGTACTTC
>TRBJ2-1|.|TRBV7-8|many
CASSPGGQLYNEQFF
TGTGCCAGCAGCCCCGGGGGACAGCTTTACAATGAGCAGTTCTTC
>TRBJ1-6|.|TRBV12-3/TRBV12-4|many
CASSSQGNANSPLHF
TGTGCCAGCAGTTCCCAGGGAAATGCAAATTCACCCCTCCACTTT
>TRBJ2-3|.|TRBV4-3|many
CASSQQAESTDTQYF
TGCGCCAGCAGCCAGCAAGCGGAAAGCACAGATACGCAGTATTTT
>TRBJ1-5|.|TRBV6-2/TRBV6-3|many
CASRDRGQPQHF
TGTGCCAGCAGGGACAGAGGACAGCCCCAGCATTTT
>TRBJ2-3|TRBD2|TRBV4-2|few
CASSQGRGSTDTQYF
TGTGCCAGCAGCCAAGGGCGGGGGAGTACAGATACGCAGTATTTT
>TRBJ1-1|.|TRBV18|few
CASSPPLTGWSTEAFF
TGTGCCAGCTCACCACCCCTAACTGGTTGGTCTACTGAAGCTTTCTTT
>TRBJ2-7|.|TRBV12-3/TRBV12-4|few
CASSLGQPLYEQYF
TGTGCCAGCAGTTTAGGCCAGCCTCTCTACGAGCAGTACTTC
>TRBJ2-7|.|TRBV11-2|many
CASSPQVSPSVQYF
TGTGCCAGCAGCCCTCAGGTTTCCCCGTCCGTGCAGTACTTC
>TRBJ2-5|TRBD2|TRBV29-1|.
CSVASGGTQYF
TGCAGCGTTGCTAGCGGGGGGACCCAGTACTTC
>TRBJ1-2|.|TRBV7-2|many
CASSLAIGSSNYGYTF
TGTGCCAGCAGCTTAGCAATAGGGAGCTCTAACTATGGCTACACCTTC
>TRBJ1-1|.|TRBV29-1|many
CSVDSGDAMNTEAFF
TGCAGCGTTGATTCAGGGGACGCCATGAACACTGAAGCTTTCTTT
>TRBJ2-1|TRBD2|TRBV29-1|many
CSVVGLAHYNEQFF
TGCAGCGTGGTGGGACTAGCGCATTACAATGAGCAGTTCTTC
>TRBJ2-5|TRBD1|TRBV5-1|many
CASSSTTGAQETQYF
TGCGCCAGCAGCTCCACGACAGGGGCCCAAGAGACCCAGTACTTC
>TRBJ2-2|.|TRBV5-1|many
CASSFSDNPNTGELFF
TGCGCCAGCAGCTTTTCGGACAACCCGAACACCGGGGAGCTGTTTTTT
>TRBJ2-3|.|TRBV27|.
CASRAESRGTDTQYF
TGTGCCAGCAGGGCCGAATCAAGGGGCACAGATACGCAGTATTTT
>TRBJ2-1|TRBD2|TRBV20-1|many
CSARERTSAHNEQFF
TGCAGTGCTAGAGAAAGGACTAGCGCCCACAATGAGCAGTTCTTC
>TRBJ2-7|TRBD2|TRBV7-9|many
CASSSSPGLASEQYF
TGTGCCAGCAGCTCCTCGCCGGGACTAGCCTCCGAGCAGTACTTC
>TRBJ2-5|TRBD1|TRBV7-6|.
CASSWDSETQYF
TGTGCCAGCAGCTGGGACAGCGAGACCCAGTACTTC
>TRBJ1-5|.|TRBV5-5|many
CASSLASGPYSNQPQHF
TGTGCCAGCAGCTTGGCATCCGGGCCATATAGCAATCAGCCCCAGCATTTT
>TRBJ1-1|.|TRBV7-3|.
CASSFTGGAEAFF
TGTGCCAGCAGCTTCACAGGCGGTGCTGAAGCTTTCTTT
>TRBJ2-2|.|TRBV9|many
CASSPRGDGGTGELFF
TGTGCCAGCAGCCCGCGAGGGGACGGAGGGACCGGGGAGCTGTTTTTT
>TRBJ2-5|.|TRBV10-3|many
CAIGPRETQYF
TGTGCCATCGGGCCGAGGGAGACCCAGTACTTC
>TRBJ2-5|.|TRBV11-1|few
CATPGEVDQETQYF
TGTGCCACGCCAGGGGAGGTGGACCAAGAGACCCAGTACTTC
>TRBJ1-1|.|TRBV7-9|many
CASSLAASGKDFF
TGTGCCAGCAGCTTAGCCGCAAGTGGAAAGGATTTCTTT
>TRBJ2-7|TRBD2|TRBV7-9|few
CASSPETSGIEQYF
TGTGCCAGCAGCCCCGAGACTAGCGGGATAGAGCAGTACTTC
>TRBJ1-5|TRBD1|TRBV11-3|many
CASSFRGTAAYSNQPQHF
TGTGCCAGCAGCTTTAGGGGGACAGCAGCTTATAGCAATCAGCCCCAGCATTTT
>TRBJ2-7|.|TRBV4-3|many
CASSQGAGEYEQYF
TGCGCCAGCAGCCAAGGCGCAGGGGAATACGAGCAGTACTTC
>TRBJ2-5|TRBD1|TRBV20-1|many
CSARDLGQGQETQYF
TGCAGTGCTAGAGATTTGGGACAGGGACAAGAGACCCAGTACTTC
>TRBJ2-1|TRBD2|TRBV18|.
CASSETSGMNEQFF
TGTGCCAGCTCAGAAACTAGCGGGATGAATGAGCAGTTCTTC
>TRBJ2-5|.|TRBV14|many
CASSQEGTETQYF
TGTGCCAGCAGCCAAGAGGGGACGGAGACCCAGTACTTC
>TRBJ2-5|.|TRBV7-9|many
CASSLERGEQETQYF
TGTGCCAGCAGCCTAGAACGCGGTGAACAAGAGACCCAGTACTTC
>TRBJ2-1|TRBD2|TRBV12-5|many
CASGLPSGTSGRNEQFF
TGTGCTAGTGGTTTGCCCTCCGGGACTAGCGGGAGGAATGAGCAGTTCTTC
>TRBJ2-5|.|TRBV7-2|few
CASSSGVQETQYF
TGTGCCAGCAGCTCAGGGGTCCAAGAGACCCAGTACTTC
>TRBJ2-1|.|TRBV2|many
CASSVAGIYNEQFF
TGTGCCAGCAGTGTGGCCGGGATCTACAATGAGCAGTTCTTC
>TRBJ1-2|.|TRBV15|.
CATSRVGYTNYGYTF
TGTGCCACCAGCAGAGTGGGGTATACTAACTATGGCTACACCTTC
>TRBJ2-1|TRBD2|TRBV11-2|.
CASGLGLAVNGEQFF
TGTGCCAGCGGACTGGGACTAGCGGTGAACGGTGAGCAGTTCTTC
>TRBJ1-2|.|TRBV5-4|many
CASIIPGGGYTF
TGTGCCAGCATCATCCCTGGGGGCGGCTACACCTTC
>TRBJ2-3|.|TRBV12-3/TRBV12-4|.
CASSSDISCTDTQYF
TGTGCCAGCAGTTCTGATATCTCTTGCACAGATACGCAGTATTTT
>TRBJ1-5|.|TRBV29-1|many
CSVEDQEVEGLHF
TGCAGCGTTGAAGATCAGGAGGTAGAGGGTTTGCATTTT
>TRBJ1-1|.|TRBV2|.
CASSEYSPNTEAFF
TGTGCCAGCAGTGAGTATTCACCGAACACTGAAGCTTTCTTT
>TRBJ2-3|.|TRBV6-2/TRBV6-3|many
CASSSHEGDTQYF
TGTGCCAGCAGCTCCCACGAGGGAGATACGCAGTATTTT
>TRBJ1-5|.|TRBV6-2/TRBV6-3|many
CASSTGFNQPQHF
TGTGCCAGCAGTACAGGGTTCAATCAGCCCCAGCATTTT
>TRBJ2-7|.|TRBV27|many
CASSARGYEQYF
TGTGCCAGCAGTGCCAGGGGTTACGAGCAGTACTTC
>TRBJ1-5|.|TRBV7-6|once
CASSLGPRGQRGNQPQHF
TGTGCCAGCAGCTTAGGTCCCCGGGGTCAAAGAGGCAATCAGCCCCAGCATTTT
>TRBJ1-2|TRBD1|TRBV29-1|many
CSGGRGNHGYTF
TGCAGCGGGGGCAGGGGGAACCATGGCTACACCTTC
>TRBJ2-3|TRBD1|TRBV5-1|many
CASSFRDRATDTQYF
TGCGCCAGCAGCTTTCGTGACAGGGCGACAGATACGCAGTATTTT
>TRBJ2-7|TRBD2|TRBV4-2|many
CASSQDRSGTKYF
TGTGCCAGCAGCCAAGATCGGAGCGGGACGAAGTACTTC
>TRBJ2-2|TRBD2|TRBV5-6|few
CASETYWLAGGSWGELFF
TGTGCCAGCGAAACTTATTGGCTAGCGGGAGGAAGCTGGGGGGAGCTGTTTTTT
>TRBJ1-1|TRBD1|TRBV5-4|many
CASSLLTGGVTEAFF
TGTGCCAGCAGCTTATTGACAGGGGGAGTTACTGAAGCTTTCTTT
>TRBJ1-2|.|TRBV4-1|many
CASSQGGWARLGYTF
TGCGCCAGCAGCCAAGGGGGCTGGGCGAGGCTTGGCTACACCTTC
>TRBJ2-3|.|TRBV11-3|.
CASSQGWEGTDTQYF
TGTGCCAGCTCCCAGGGCTGGGAAGGGACAGATACGCAGTATTTT